This TCR beta chain appears in the sequencing data of a study of cytomegalovirus exposure and HLA in healthy donors. Notes on this clone: Its antigen is as yet unknown.

There are 15 residues in the CDR3. The V and J ends lost 2 bases and 6 bases respectively, with 16 bases between them. From germline, CDR1 is PRHDT and CDR2 FYEKMQ (reference sequence). A multiplex PCR was run with 60 Vbeta primers and 13 Jbeta primers. The method was immunoSEQ multiplex PCR; TCRdb's version includes in-frame clones alone and lacks a portion of them. The sample includes 150,000 to 200,000 clones, over 70% of them seen just once. Whole-study results and caveats: Three chains linked to CMV were shown in vitro to be specific for CMV antigens. A list of 150 to 200 TCR beta chains associated with cytomegalovirus was given. In a later analysis, at a false discovery rate of 0.05, approximately 16,000 TCR beta sequences were associated with HLA alleles.

This sequence originates from a woman aged 18-30 years in good health and CMV-seropositive. The sample comprised PBMCs. The V and J genes are TRBV13 and TRBJ1-1; tentative D call: TRBD1 (5 bases). This CDR3 is CASSLTEQGGAEAFF. CDR3 sequence (DNA): TGTGCCAGCAGCTTAACGGAGCAGGGTGGTGCTGAAGCTTTCTTT.